The rows below give T cell receptor beta chains drawn from one sample of a study of blood T cell repertoires in COVID-19. TCRdb's table, derived via immunoSEQ multiplex PCR, lists solely in-frame clones and lacks some. The sample shows 180,000 or so clones, approximately 85% of them seen only once. Sequenced input: peripheral blood. The receptors here all came from a man in his 60s who had recovered from COVID-19. CDR3s include the opening cysteine and the closing phenylalanine or tryptophan. The D gene is left open where the match is weak. Rows give clone size only sometimes, using once, few, many, or a class for an expanded clone.

clone_size j_call v_call d_call cdr3_aa cdr3_nt
- TRBJ1-5 TRBV19 - CASSIRHTRGYSNQPQHF TGTGCCAGTAGTATTCGTCACACCAGAGGATATAGCAATCAGCCCCAGCATTTT
- TRBJ2-7 TRBV4-1 - CASSQGGIEQYF TGCGCCAGCAGCCAAGGAGGAATTGAGCAGTACTTC
- TRBJ2-3 TRBV3-1/TRBV3-2 - CASRLSGTQRDTQYF TGTGCCAGCAGGTTATCCGGGACACAAAGAGATACGCAGTATTTT
- TRBJ1-3 TRBV11-2 - CASSLVGASGNTIYF TGTGCCAGCAGCTTAGTAGGGGCTTCTGGAAACACCATATATTTT
- TRBJ2-7 TRBV27 TRBD1 CASSLTHSQGAREQYF TGTGCCAGCAGTTTGACCCATAGTCAGGGGGCGCGTGAGCAGTACTTC
- TRBJ1-5 TRBV19 TRBD1 CVSRPGQGAYSNQPQHF TGTGTCAGTAGACCCGGACAGGGGGCCTATAGCAATCAGCCCCAGCATTTT
many TRBJ1-2 TRBV30 TRBD1 CAWTGGMGYTF TGTGCCTGGACAGGGGGCATGGGCTACACCTTC
- TRBJ1-5 TRBV6-6 - CASGGGLGNQPQHF TGTGCCAGCGGGGGGGGGCTGGGCAATCAGCCCCAGCATTTT
few TRBJ1-2 TRBV6-5 - CASTQEERYGYTF TGTGCCAGCACCCAGGAGGAGAGGTATGGCTACACCTTC
- TRBJ2-7 TRBV27 - CASSLGQGLFFPTEQYF TGTGCCAGCAGTTTAGGGCAGGGCCTCTTCTTTCCTACTGAGCAGTACTTC
few TRBJ2-7 TRBV27 - CASSTGPESYEQYF TGTGCCAGCAGCACAGGGCCGGAGTCCTACGAGCAGTACTTC
- TRBJ2-7 TRBV5-8 - CASSFQDPGAYEQYF TGTGCCAGCAGCTTCCAAGATCCAGGGGCATACGAGCAGTACTTC
- TRBJ2-1 TRBV6-4 TRBD2 CASSQQGGGYNEQFF TGTGCCAGCAGCCAGCAGGGCGGGGGATACAATGAGCAGTTCTTC
- TRBJ1-2 TRBV5-1 TRBD1 CASSPEGTGQGGYTF TGCGCCAGCAGCCCGGAGGGGACAGGGCAGGGTGGCTACACCTTC
- TRBJ1-4 TRBV6-5 - CASFGTVIEKLFF TGTGCCAGCTTCGGGACTGTGATCGAAAAACTGTTTTTT
- TRBJ2-6 TRBV9 TRBD2 CASSRLGGTHSGANVLTF TGTGCCAGCAGCCGCCTGGGAGGGACCCACTCTGGGGCCAACGTCCTGACTTTC
- TRBJ2-3 TRBV5-6 TRBD2 CASSLGAGMVDTQYF TGTGCCAGCAGCTTGGGAGCGGGGATGGTAGATACGCAGTATTTT
- TRBJ1-1 TRBV10-3 TRBD1 CAHRPGGSTEAFF TGTGCCCATCGTCCAGGGGGTTCCACTGAAGCTTTCTTT
- TRBJ1-1 TRBV5-1 - CASSLVVEGTEAFF TGCGCCAGCAGCTTGGTGGTGGAGGGCACTGAAGCTTTCTTT
- TRBJ2-6 TRBV9 - CASSFQDSSGANVLTF TGTGCCAGCAGCTTTCAGGACAGCTCTGGGGCCAACGTCCTGACTTTC
- TRBJ2-7 TRBV18 TRBD2 CASSRTLAGLGYEQYF TGTGCCAGCTCACGCACACTAGCGGGGCTCGGCTACGAGCAGTACTTC
- TRBJ1-2 TRBV12-3/TRBV12-4 - CASSLALGRGYTF TGTGCCAGCAGTTTAGCGCTCGGTCGCGGCTACACCTTC
- TRBJ1-2 TRBV3-1/TRBV3-2 - CASSHEGTGGYGYTF TGTGCCAGCAGCCACGAGGGTACCGGGGGATATGGCTACACCTTC
- TRBJ2-3 TRBV28 TRBD2 CASRWLSGAADTQYF TGTGCCAGCAGATGGCTAAGCGGGGCCGCAGATACGCAGTATTTT
few TRBJ2-3 TRBV5-4 TRBD1 CASSTTGGKDTQYF TGTGCCAGCAGCACGACAGGGGGCAAAGATACGCAGTATTTT
- TRBJ2-1 TRBV7-2 TRBD2 CASSLYLAEGREQFF TGTGCCAGCAGCTTGTATCTAGCGGAAGGACGGGAGCAGTTCTTC
- TRBJ1-4 TRBV7-2 - CASSLIGGNEKLFF TGTGCCAGCAGCTTAATCGGAGGGAATGAAAAACTGTTTTTT
- TRBJ1-2 TRBV19 - CASTPPEANYGYTF TGTGCCAGTACCCCCCCCGAGGCGAACTATGGCTACACCTTC
once TRBJ1-1 TRBV5-1 TRBD1 CASSPGTGLRATEAFF TGCGCCAGCAGCCCTGGGACAGGACTCAGGGCGACCGAAGCTTTCTTT
- TRBJ2-7 TRBV5-1 - CASRLGAGENHEQYF TGCGCCAGCCGCTTAGGAGCAGGGGAGAACCACGAGCAGTACTTC
- TRBJ1-6 TRBV30 TRBD1 CAWTTGTDNSPLHF TGTGCCTGGACTACCGGGACAGACAATTCACCCCTCCACTTT
few TRBJ1-2 TRBV5-5 TRBD1 CASSRGDSNYGYTF TGTGCCAGCAGCCGCGGGGACAGCAACTATGGCTACACCTTC
- TRBJ1-3 TRBV7-9 - CASSFMAETGNTIYF TGTGCCAGCAGCTTTATGGCGGAAACTGGAAACACCATATATTTT
once TRBJ1-6 TRBV6-5 - CASSYSASYNSPLHF TGTGCCAGCAGTTACTCAGCCTCCTATAATTCACCCCTCCACTTT
- TRBJ1-6 TRBV5-1 - CASSLLTGSSYNSPLHF TGCGCCAGCAGCCTACTGACAGGCAGCTCCTATAATTCACCCCTCCACTTT
- TRBJ2-2 TRBV7-3 - CASRRGGTGELFF TGTGCCAGCAGACGGGGTGGCACCGGGGAGCTGTTTTTT
- TRBJ2-3 TRBV5-1 - CASSFTDQTDTQYF TGCGCCAGCAGCTTTACAGATCAAACAGATACGCAGTATTTT
- TRBJ2-5 TRBV18 - CASSPWYEGETQYF TGTGCCAGCTCACCATGGTACGAGGGAGAGACCCAGTACTTC
- TRBJ2-1 TRBV6-1 - CASSEGLGLQYNEQFF TGTGCCAGCAGTGAAGGTTTAGGACTTCAATACAATGAGCAGTTCTTC
- TRBJ1-1 TRBV10-3 - CAISGLGSTEAFF TGTGCCATCAGTGGCCTAGGGAGCACTGAAGCTTTCTTT
- TRBJ2-2 TRBV5-8 - CASSLYSGELFF TGTGCCAGCAGCTTGTATTCTGGGGAGCTGTTTTTT
- TRBJ1-2 TRBV25-1 - CASSGVRGKSYGYTF TGTGCCAGCAGTGGGGTCCGGGGGAAGAGCTATGGCTACACCTTC
once TRBJ2-5 TRBV3-1/TRBV3-2 - CASSQVPGRETQYF TGTGCCAGCAGCCAAGTGCCTGGGAGGGAGACCCAGTACTTC
- TRBJ1-1 TRBV3-1/TRBV3-2 - CASSQASQPIWTEAFF TGTGCCAGCAGCCAAGCTAGCCAGCCCATATGGACTGAAGCTTTCTTT
- TRBJ1-1 TRBV18 TRBD1 CASIGTGLMNTEAFF TGTGCCAGCATCGGGACAGGGCTCATGAACACTGAAGCTTTCTTT
- TRBJ2-1 TRBV7-2 TRBD2 CASSLDLAGGMNEQFF TGTGCCAGCAGCTTAGATCTAGCGGGGGGGATGAATGAGCAGTTCTTC
- TRBJ1-1 TRBV7-9 - CASSPPQGNTEAFF TGTGCCAGCAGCCCCCCACAGGGGAACACTGAAGCTTTCTTT
- TRBJ1-2 TRBV20-1 - CSAHYTYGYTF TGCAGTGCTCATTACACCTATGGCTACACCTTC
- TRBJ1-1 TRBV29-1 - CSVAGVGTEAFF TGCAGCGTTGCAGGGGTTGGTACTGAAGCTTTCTTT
- TRBJ2-3 TRBV19 TRBD2 CASSNPASGSTDTQYF TGTGCCAGTAGTAACCCTGCTAGCGGGAGCACAGATACGCAGTATTTT
- TRBJ2-1 TRBV19 TRBD2 CASSIDGGGSYNEQFF TGTGCCAGTAGTATAGATGGCGGGGGAAGCTACAATGAGCAGTTCTTC
- TRBJ2-7 TRBV27 - CASSPTRGGGLDTEQYF TGTGCCAGCAGTCCTACACGGGGAGGGGGGTTGGATACGGAGCAGTACTTC
- TRBJ2-7 TRBV7-2 TRBD2 CASSFLAGGTYEQYF TGTGCCAGCAGCTTCCTAGCGGGGGGGACTTACGAGCAGTACTTC
- TRBJ2-1 TRBV19 TRBD2 CASSILSSGGYNEQFF TGTGCCAGTAGTATATTGTCTAGCGGGGGGTACAATGAGCAGTTCTTC
- TRBJ1-5 TRBV7-2 - CASSSYNQPQHF TGTGCCAGCAGCTCCTATAATCAGCCCCAGCATTTT
- TRBJ2-2 TRBV30 - CAWTPRGDRRNGELFF TGTGCCTGGACTCCTCGGGGGGACAGGCGCAACGGGGAGCTGTTTTTT
once TRBJ2-1 TRBV5-1 TRBD2 CASSLGSGGAVNEQFF TGCGCCAGCAGCCTCGGTAGCGGGGGGGCCGTTAATGAGCAGTTCTTC
- TRBJ2-5 TRBV12-3/TRBV12-4 - CASTTAQGGTQYF TGTGCCAGCACCACCGCCCAGGGTGGGACCCAGTACTTC
- TRBJ1-3 TRBV9 - CASSVGLFSGNTIYF TGTGCCAGCAGCGTGGGCCTTTTCTCTGGAAACACCATATATTTT
- TRBJ2-1 TRBV24-1 TRBD2 CATSDPAGREGAYNEQFF TGTGCCACCAGTGATCCGGCGGGCAGGGAGGGAGCCTACAATGAGCAGTTCTTC